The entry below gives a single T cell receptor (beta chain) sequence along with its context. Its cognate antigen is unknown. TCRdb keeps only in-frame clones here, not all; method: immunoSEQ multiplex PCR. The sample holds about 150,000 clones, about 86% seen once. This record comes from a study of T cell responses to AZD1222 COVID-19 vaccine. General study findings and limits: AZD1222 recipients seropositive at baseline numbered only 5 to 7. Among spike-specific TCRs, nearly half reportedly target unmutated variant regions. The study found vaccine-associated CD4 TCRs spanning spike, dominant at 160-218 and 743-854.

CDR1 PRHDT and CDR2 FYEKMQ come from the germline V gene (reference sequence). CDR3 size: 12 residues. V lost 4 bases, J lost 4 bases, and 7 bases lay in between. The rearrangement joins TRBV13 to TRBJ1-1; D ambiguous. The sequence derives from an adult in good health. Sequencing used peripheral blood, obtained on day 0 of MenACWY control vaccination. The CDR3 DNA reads TGTGCCAGCAGCTACTCCATCACTGAAGCTTTCTTT. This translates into CASSYSITEAFF. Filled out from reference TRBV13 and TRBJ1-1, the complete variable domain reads AAGVIQSPRHLIKEKRETATLKCYPIPRHDTVYWYQQGPGQDPQFLISFYEKMQSDKGSIPDRFSAQQFSDYHSELNMSSLELGDSALYFCASSYSITEAFFGQGTRLTVV.